The 17 T cell receptor beta chains below come from one sample, sequenced in a study of blood T cell repertoires in COVID-19 (dated by TCRdb to the early 2020s). The library was generated by the immunoSEQ multiplex PCR assay. TCRdb took this table from immuneACCESS and kept in-frame rearrangements with V and J called. Such tables lack part of the clones; where checked against another copy, unresolved V genes explain under half of the gap, and the rest is unexplained. The sample table shows 85,000 to 90,000 clones, and roughly four fifths are seen once. Of the sample, 1.2% falls within the top ten clones. Sample: peripheral blood. The origin of the receptors is a woman of 80 years or more with acute or convalescent COVID-19.

The chain uses TRBV7-8 and TRBJ2-7; possibly TRBD2 for D (5 bases). V was cut by 2 bases and J by 7 bases, with 15 bases left in between. The CDR3 is 14 amino acids. The germline V gene encodes CDR1 SGHVS and CDR2 FQNEAQ. CDR3 protein: CASSLSAGVMEQYF. CDR3 bases: TGTGCCAGCAGCTTATCCGCGGGTGTTATGGAGCAGTACTTC. The complete variable domain, with remaining parts taken from reference TRBV7-8 and TRBJ2-7, reads GAGVSQSPRYKVAKRGQDVALRCDPISGHVSLFWYQQALGQGPEFLTYFQNEAQLDKSGLPSDRFFAERPEGSVSTLKIQRTQQEDSAVYLCASSLSAGVMEQYFGPGTRLTVT.

J is TRBJ2-3 and V is TRBV5-1, with TRBD1 identical over 9 bases. CDR3 size: 14 residues. V lost 7 bases to trimming and J lost 4 bases; unmatched junction nucleotides: 7. The V gene's germline CDR1 is SGHRS and CDR2 YFSETQ. The CDR3 reads CASLPGQGSDTQYF. In DNA form, the CDR3 reads TGCGCCAGCCTCCCGGGACAGGGATCAGATACGCAGTATTTT.

CDR3 DNA: TGTGCCAGCAGCACAGACGTCGGAACCACAGATACGCAGTATTTT. Translating it yields CASSTDVGTTDTQYF. The chain recombines TRBV7-2 with TRBJ2-3; unclear D gene. CDR1 is SGHTA and CDR2 is FQGNSA in the germline V gene. The CDR3 consists of 15 residues. V was pared by 5 bases and J by 2 bases, with 14 bases between.

This clone was detected only once. This rearrangement joins TRBV2 to TRBJ1-2; TRBD1 matches at 11 bases. Germline trimming cut 8 bases from V and 5 bases from J; bases unmatched to any gene: 16. Germline CDR1 SNHLY, CDR2 FYNNEI. The CDR3 is made up of 17 amino acids. CDR3 sequence (DNA): TGTGCCAGCGGGGGTGGGTCCGGGACAGGGGGTAATTATGGCTACACCTTC. Its translation: CASGGGSGTGGNYGYTF. Looking up the rest from reference TRBV2 and TRBJ1-2 gives the full variable domain: EPEVTQTPSHQVTQMGQEVILRCVPISNHLYFYWYRQILGQKVEFLVSFYNNEISEKSEIFDDQFSVERPDGSNFTLKIRSTKLEDSAMYFCASGGGSGTGGNYGYTFGSGTRLTVV.

This clone was detected only once. The gene calls are TRBV3-1 (or the pseudogene TRBV3-2) and TRBJ2-7; D uncertain. The CDR3 length is 14 residues. V shed 4 bases and J shed 3 bases, with 13 bases lying between them. Per the germline V gene, CDR1 is LGHDT and CDR2 is YNNKEL (reference sequence). CDR3 bases: TGTGCCAGCAGCCCGACTGTCTCCCACTACGAGCAGTACTTC. This codes for CASSPTVSHYEQYF.

The chain carries TRBV2 and TRBJ2-2, with 14 bases fitting TRBD2. Germline-derived CDR1 and CDR2 are SNHLY and FYNNEI. The CDR3 sequence is 17 residues long. After removal of 5 bases from V and 4 bases from J, the junction contained 6 bases not matched to a gene. This CDR3 reads CASSKGLAGGGTGELFF. Here the CDR3 DNA reads TGTGCCAGCAGTAAAGGACTAGCGGGAGGAGGCACCGGGGAGCTGTTTTTT.

This chain joins TRBV6-1 and TRBJ2-2, with 9 bases aligning to TRBD2. Germline V gene sequence: CDR1 MNHNS, CDR2 SASEGT. Trimming cost V 4 bases and J 6 bases; bases outside gene matches: 9. CDR3 length: 16 amino acids. CDR3 residues: CASSGNSGRTAGELFF. As DNA, the CDR3 is TGTGCCAGCAGTGGGAATAGCGGGAGAACGGCCGGGGAGCTGTTTTTT.

This sequence joins TRBV7-2 and TRBJ1-5, with D perhaps matching TRBD1 (5 bases). Germline CDR1 reads SGHTA; CDR2 reads FQGNSA. The CDR3 contains 17 residues. The V end lost 5 bases, the J end lost 1 base, and 18 bases lay between the germline ends. CDR3 nucleotides: TGTGCCAGCAGCCCTCCATCGGGGGTGGGGAGCAATCAGCCCCAGCATTTT. This codes for CASSPPSGVGSNQPQHF.

The CDR3 nucleotides read TGTGCCAGCAGCCTGAGGAGAACCGGGGAGCTGTTTTTT. Amino acid sequence: CASSLRRTGELFF. The rearrangement links TRBV12-3 or TRBV12-4 to TRBJ2-2; D not certain. The V end lost 6 bases, the J end lost 5 bases, and 10 bases lay between the germline ends. This CDR3 has 13 amino acids.

The V call is TRBV5-6, the J call TRBJ1-2; 9 bases map to TRBD1. The CDR3 has 14 amino acids. Germline V gene data show CDR1 as SGHDT and CDR2 as YYEEEE. J was trimmed by 8 bases and V by 3 bases; bases with no gene match: 8. CDR3 residues: CASSSAGTGSGYTF. Here the CDR3 DNA reads TGTGCCAGCAGCTCTGCCGGGACAGGGAGCGGCTACACCTTC.

The J gene is TRBJ1-5, the V gene TRBV6-2 or TRBV6-3; 8 bases are a match to TRBD1. CDR1 is MNHEY and CDR2 is SVGEGT in the germline V gene. J gave up 7 bases and V 5 bases, and 13 bases lay outside the gene matches. The CDR3 runs 16 residues. CDR3 DNA: TGTGCCAGCAGTAAACCCACCGGGACAGGAAACCAGCCCCAGCATTTT. Encoded protein: CASSKPTGTGNQPQHF.

This sequence joins TRBV5-1 and TRBJ2-5, with D possibly being TRBD2 (5 bases). Trimming left V 3 bases short and J 4 bases short, with 13 bases between. The germline V gene encodes CDR1 SGHRS and CDR2 YFSETQ. This CDR3 is built from 14 residues. CDR3 nucleotides: TGCGCCAGCAGCTCTCTAGCTTTCGGAGAGACCCAGTACTTC. This encodes CASSSLAFGETQYF.

The chain recombines TRBV12-1 with TRBJ2-5; the tabulated D call, TRBD2, remains unverified against the DNA. TRBV12-1 is an annotated pseudogene. The CDR3 has 18 amino acids. The CDR3 reads CASSYEPGLAGGRETQYF. For the CDR3, the DNA is TGTGCCAGCAGTTACGAACCGGGACTAGCGGGAGGGAGGGAGACCCAGTACTTC.

This clone was found once. The same CDR3 arises from other DNA sequences in this sample as well. The rearrangement links TRBV5-1 to TRBJ1-1, with D possibly matching TRBD1 (5 bases). The CDR3 spans 16 residues. Trimming removed 0 bases from V and 0 bases from J, with 12 bases in between. From germline, CDR1 is SGHRS and CDR2 YFSETQ. CDR3 sequence reads: CASSLDGGLMNTEAFF. CDR3 sequence (DNA): TGCGCCAGCAGCTTGGACGGGGGTTTGATGAACACTGAAGCTTTCTTT.

The CDR3, as DNA: TGCGCCAGCAGCCCTACGACCTTGTTATCGCAGGGGGTCGAGGGCTACACCTTC. Translating gives CASSPTTLLSQGVEGYTF. The rearrangement uses TRBV5-1 and TRBJ1-2; 7 bases align to TRBD1. This CDR3 spans 18 amino acids. The J segment lost 8 bases and the V segment lost 4 bases, leaving 23 bases of the junction unmatched. Germline CDR1 SGHRS, CDR2 YFSETQ.

This clone was seen more than once but under ten times. V is TRBV14 and J is TRBJ2-3; TRBD1 might be the D (7 bases). The CDR3 has 17 amino acids. V shed 3 bases and J shed 6 bases, with 22 bases lying between them. Looked up from germline, CDR1 is SGHDN and CDR2 is FVKESK. In nucleotides, the CDR3 is TGTGCCAGCAGCCACCGCCAGGGGGGACTCATTCGGGATACGCAGTATTTT. Translated: CASSHRQGGLIRDTQYF.

The chain couples TRBV7-9 to TRBJ2-1, with 9 bases lining up with TRBD2. This CDR3 is 14 amino acids long. J lost 15 bases, V lost 1 base, and 10 bases had no gene match. Germline CDR1 and CDR2: SEHNR and FQNEAQ (reference sequence). The CDR3 region is CASSLDGSGGKTFF. The DNA for the CDR3 is TGTGCCAGCAGCTTAGATGGTAGCGGGGGCAAGACGTTCTTC.